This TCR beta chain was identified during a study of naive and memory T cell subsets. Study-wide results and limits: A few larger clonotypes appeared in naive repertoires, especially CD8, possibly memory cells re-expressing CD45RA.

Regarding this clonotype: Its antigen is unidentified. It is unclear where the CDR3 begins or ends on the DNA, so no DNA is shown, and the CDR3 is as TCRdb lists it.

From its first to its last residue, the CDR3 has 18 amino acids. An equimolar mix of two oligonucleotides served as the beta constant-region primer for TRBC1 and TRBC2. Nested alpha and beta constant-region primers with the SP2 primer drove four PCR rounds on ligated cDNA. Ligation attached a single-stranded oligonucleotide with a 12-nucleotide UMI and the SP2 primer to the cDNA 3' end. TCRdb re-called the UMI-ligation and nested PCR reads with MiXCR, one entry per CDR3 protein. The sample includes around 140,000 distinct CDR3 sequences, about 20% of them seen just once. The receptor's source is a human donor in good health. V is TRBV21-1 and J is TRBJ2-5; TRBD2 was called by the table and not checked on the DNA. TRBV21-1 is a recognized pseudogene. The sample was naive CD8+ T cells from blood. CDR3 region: CASSPASVASGAQETQYF.